Only a few counts were recorded for the clone carrying this T cell receptor beta chain. The V gene's germline CDR1 is DFQATT and CDR2 SNEGSKA (reference sequence). This CDR3 is 14 amino acids long. With 1 base removed from V and 3 bases from J, the gap between germline ends came to 13 bases. These data are taken from a study of identical twins. A universal primer site arose from template switching, and cDNA bore unique molecular identifiers. TCRdb re-analysed the 5' RACE reads in MiXCR, keeping a single row per CDR3 protein. The sample records hundreds of thousands of distinct CDR3 sequences, around 24% being singletons. This sample also belongs to another study, concerning yellow fever vaccine responses in identical twins.

The J gene is TRBJ2-7, the V gene TRBV20-1; a weak D match, TRBD2 (6 bases). Sequenced sample: CD4+ T cells sorted from blood. The receptor was isolated from a woman in her late teens or twenties in good health. CDR3 amino acids: CSARGRGGYYEQYF. The DNA for the CDR3 is TGCAGTGCTAGAGGGCGGGGTGGGTACTACGAGCAGTACTTC.